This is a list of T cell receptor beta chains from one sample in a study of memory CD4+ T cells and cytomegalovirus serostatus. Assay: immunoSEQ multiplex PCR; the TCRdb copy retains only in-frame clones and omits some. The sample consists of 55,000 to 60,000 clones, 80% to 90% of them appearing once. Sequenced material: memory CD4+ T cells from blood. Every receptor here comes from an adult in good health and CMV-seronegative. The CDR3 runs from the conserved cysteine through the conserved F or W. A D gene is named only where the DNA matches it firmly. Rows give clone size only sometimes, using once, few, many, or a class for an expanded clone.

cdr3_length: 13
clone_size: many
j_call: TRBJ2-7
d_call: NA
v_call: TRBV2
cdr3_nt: TGTGCCAGCGCCGGAGGCACCACCTACGAGCAGTACTTC
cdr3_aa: CASAGGTTYEQYF

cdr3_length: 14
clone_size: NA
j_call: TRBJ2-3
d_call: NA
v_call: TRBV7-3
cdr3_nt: TGTGCCAGCAGCTTAACTGGGGGCACAGATACGCAGTATTTT
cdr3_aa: CASSLTGGTDTQYF

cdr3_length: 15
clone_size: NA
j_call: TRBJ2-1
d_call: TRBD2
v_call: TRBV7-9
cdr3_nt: TGTGCCAGCAGATCTAGCGGTAATTCCTACAATGAGCAGTTCTTC
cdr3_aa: CASRSSGNSYNEQFF

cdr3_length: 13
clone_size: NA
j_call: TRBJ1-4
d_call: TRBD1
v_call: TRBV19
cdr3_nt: TGTGCCAGTAGTAGACAGGGAGTGGTGAAACTGTTTTTT
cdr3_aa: CASSRQGVVKLFF

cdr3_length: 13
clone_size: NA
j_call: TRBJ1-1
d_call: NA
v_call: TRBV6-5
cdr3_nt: TGTGCCAGCAGTCTGGTTAGTCACACTGAAGCTTTCTTT
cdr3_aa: CASSLVSHTEAFF

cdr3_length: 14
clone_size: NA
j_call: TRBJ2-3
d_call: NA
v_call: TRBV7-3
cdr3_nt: TGTGCCAGCAGCTCAAGTACGGGACTGGATACGCAGTATTTT
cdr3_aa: CASSSSTGLDTQYF

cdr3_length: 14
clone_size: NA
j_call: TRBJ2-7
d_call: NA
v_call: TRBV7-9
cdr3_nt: TGTGCCAGCAACCAGGCAGGGCCCCCCTACGAGCAGTACTTC
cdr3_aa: CASNQAGPPYEQYF

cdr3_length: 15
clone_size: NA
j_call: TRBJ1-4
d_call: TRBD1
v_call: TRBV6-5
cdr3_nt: TGTGCCAGCAGCAGGCAGGGGGGGAGTCTTGAAAAACTGTTTTTT
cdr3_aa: CASSRQGGSLEKLFF

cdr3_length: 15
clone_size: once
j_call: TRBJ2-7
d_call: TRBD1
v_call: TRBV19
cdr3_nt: TGTGCCAGTAGTCCCTTAGGGACAGGACTATACGAGCAGTACTTC
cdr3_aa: CASSPLGTGLYEQYF

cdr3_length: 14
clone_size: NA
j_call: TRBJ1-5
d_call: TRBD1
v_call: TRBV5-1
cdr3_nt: TGCGCCAGCAGCGTACGACAGGGGCGTCAGCCCCAGCATTTT
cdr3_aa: CASSVRQGRQPQHF

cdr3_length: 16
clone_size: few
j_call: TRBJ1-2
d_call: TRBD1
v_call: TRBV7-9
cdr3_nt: TGTGCCAGCAGCCGAGGGACAGGGAGACTTAACTATGGCTACACCTTC
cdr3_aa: CASSRGTGRLNYGYTF

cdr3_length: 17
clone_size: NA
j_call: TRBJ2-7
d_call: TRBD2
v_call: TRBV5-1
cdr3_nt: TGCGCCAGCAGCTTGTCTTTGAGCGGGGGATCCGTTGGCGAGCAGTACTTC
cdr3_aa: CASSLSLSGGSVGEQYF

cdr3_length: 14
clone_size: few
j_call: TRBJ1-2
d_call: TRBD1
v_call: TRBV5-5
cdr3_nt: TGTGCCAGCAGCTTGCAACAGGGGGACTATGGCTACACCTTC
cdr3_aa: CASSLQQGDYGYTF

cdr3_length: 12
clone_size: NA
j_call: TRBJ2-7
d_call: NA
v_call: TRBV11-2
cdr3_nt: TGTGCCAGCAGCTTGTCTAGGGCTGAGCAGTACTTC
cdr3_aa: CASSLSRAEQYF

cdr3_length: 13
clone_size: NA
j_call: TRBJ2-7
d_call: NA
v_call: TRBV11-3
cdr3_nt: TGTGCCAGCAGCTCAACGCCCGGGTTCGAGCAGTACTTC
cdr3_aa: CASSSTPGFEQYF

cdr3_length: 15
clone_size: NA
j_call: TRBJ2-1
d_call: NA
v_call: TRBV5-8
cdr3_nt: TGTGCCAGCAGCCCTATGACCTCGGGTTACAATGAGCAGTTCTTC
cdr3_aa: CASSPMTSGYNEQFF

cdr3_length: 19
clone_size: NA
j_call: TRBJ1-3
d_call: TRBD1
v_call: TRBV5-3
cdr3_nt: TGTGCCAGAAGCGCCCCCGGGACAGGGGGCGAATGGGGTGGAAACACCATATATTTT
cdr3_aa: CARSAPGTGGEWGGNTIYF

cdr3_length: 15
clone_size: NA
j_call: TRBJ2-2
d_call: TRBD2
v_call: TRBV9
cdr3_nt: TGTGCCAGCAGCGCGGGACTAGCGGGAGCCGGGGAGCTGTTTTTT
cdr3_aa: CASSAGLAGAGELFF

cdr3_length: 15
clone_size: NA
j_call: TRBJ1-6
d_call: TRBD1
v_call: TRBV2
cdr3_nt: TGTGCCAGCAGGCGGACAGGGGCCGGTGGCTCACCCCTCCACTTT
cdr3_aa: CASRRTGAGGSPLHF

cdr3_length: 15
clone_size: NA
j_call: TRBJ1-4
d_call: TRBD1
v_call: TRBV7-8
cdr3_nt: TGTGCCAGCAGTTCCTACAGGGGCCCTTGGGAAAAACTGTTTTTT
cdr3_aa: CASSSYRGPWEKLFF

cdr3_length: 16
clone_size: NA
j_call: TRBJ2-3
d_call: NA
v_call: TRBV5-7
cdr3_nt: TGTGCCAGCAGCCCGCGAAGTCGGGCTAGCACAGATACGCAGTATTTT
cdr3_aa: CASSPRSRASTDTQYF

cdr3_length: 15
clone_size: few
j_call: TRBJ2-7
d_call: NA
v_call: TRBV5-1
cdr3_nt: TGCGCCAGCAGCTTGTCGGGCGGTCTGACCTACGAGCAGTACTTC
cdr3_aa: CASSLSGGLTYEQYF

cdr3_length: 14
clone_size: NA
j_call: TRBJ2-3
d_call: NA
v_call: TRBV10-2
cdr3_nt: TGCGCCAGCAGTGAGCAAACCGGGACAAATACGCAGTATTTT
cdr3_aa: CASSEQTGTNTQYF

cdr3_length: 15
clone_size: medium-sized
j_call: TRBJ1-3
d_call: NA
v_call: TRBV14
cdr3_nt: TGTGCCAGCAGCTACCGGGACGGAATTCGAAACACCATATATTTT
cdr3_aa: CASSYRDGIRNTIYF

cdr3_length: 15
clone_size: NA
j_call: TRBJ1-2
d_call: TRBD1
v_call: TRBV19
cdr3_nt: TGTGCCAGTAGTATCAGGGGGGACAGACCCTATGGCTACACCTTC
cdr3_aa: CASSIRGDRPYGYTF

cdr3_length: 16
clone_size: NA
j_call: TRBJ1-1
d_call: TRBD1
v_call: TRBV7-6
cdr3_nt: TGTGCCAGCAGCAGATGGACAGGGGATTTAAACACTGAAGCTTTCTTT
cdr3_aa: CASSRWTGDLNTEAFF

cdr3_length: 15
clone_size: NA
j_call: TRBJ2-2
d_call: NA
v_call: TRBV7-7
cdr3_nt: TGTGCCAGCAGCCCCTTTGGGGGGCACACCGGGGAGCTGTTTTTT
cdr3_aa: CASSPFGGHTGELFF

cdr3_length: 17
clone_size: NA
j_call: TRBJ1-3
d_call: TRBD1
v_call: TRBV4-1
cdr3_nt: TGCGCCAGCAGCCAAGCCTGGGGACAGGGGCCAGGAAACACCATATATTTT
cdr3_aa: CASSQAWGQGPGNTIYF

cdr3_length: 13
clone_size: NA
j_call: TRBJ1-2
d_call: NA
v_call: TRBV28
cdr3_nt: TGTGCCAGCAGTTTGACAGGAAACTATGGCTACACCTTC
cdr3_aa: CASSLTGNYGYTF

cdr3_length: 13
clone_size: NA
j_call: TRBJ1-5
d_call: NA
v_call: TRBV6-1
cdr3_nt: TGTGCCAGCAGTACCACAGAGAATCAGCCCCAGCATTTT
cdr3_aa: CASSTTENQPQHF

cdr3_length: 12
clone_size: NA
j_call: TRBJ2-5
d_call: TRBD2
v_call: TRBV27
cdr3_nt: TGTGCCAGCAGTTTAACGGGGGGGTCCCAGTACTTC
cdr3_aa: CASSLTGGSQYF

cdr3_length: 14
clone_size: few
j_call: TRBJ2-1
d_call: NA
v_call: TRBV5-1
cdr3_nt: TGCGCCAGCAGCGATACAGGTGGGGTCAATGAGCAGTTCTTC
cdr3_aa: CASSDTGGVNEQFF

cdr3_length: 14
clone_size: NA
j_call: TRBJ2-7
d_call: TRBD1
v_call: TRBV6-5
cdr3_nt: TGTGCCAGCAGTATAATCCGGGACAGGTACGAGCAGTACTTC
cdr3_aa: CASSIIRDRYEQYF

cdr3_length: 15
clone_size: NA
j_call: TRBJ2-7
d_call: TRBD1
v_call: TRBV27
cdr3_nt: TGTGCCAGCAGTGGTTTGGGGACAGGGGAAGACGAGCAGTACTTC
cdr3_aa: CASSGLGTGEDEQYF

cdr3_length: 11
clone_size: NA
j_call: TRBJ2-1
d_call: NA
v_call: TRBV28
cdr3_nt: TGTGCCAGCAGGGCCGGGATAGAGCAGTTCTTC
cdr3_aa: CASRAGIEQFF